This T cell receptor beta chain stems from a study of CDR3 diversity in severe acne. A single record per CDR3 protein comes from TCRdb applying MiXCR to the PCR reads. The sample lists around 100,000 distinct CDR3 sequences; about half were seen once. This CDR3 is 16 amino acids long. In germline, CDR1 is ENHRY, CDR2 SYGVKD. V was clipped by 4 bases and J by 7 bases; unmatched bases: 9. This clonotype was found many times. The clonotype originates from a male donor with acne. The chain employs TRBV10-3 and TRBJ1-5; 11 nucleotides align to TRBD1. The sample was blood. The DNA for the CDR3 is TGTGCCATCAGTGGTCGGGACAGGGGGATGGGACAGCCCCAGCATTTT. Encoded protein: CAISGRDRGMGQPQHF.